The subject of this entry is one T cell receptor beta chain. No cognate antigen has been identified for it. No much larger clone exists at a distance of one base, and base qualities are not known. The CDR1 and CDR2 encoded by the germline V gene are MNHNS and SASEGT. V ends up 5 bases short and J 14 bases short, with an unmatched junction base count of 7. Counted from cysteine to phenylalanine, this CDR3 has 11 amino acids. Just the 33-base CDR3 DNA is kept, in frame starting at base 1. Interpreted using the paper, the time point label stands for: cycle 2 day 1 (C2D1) of nivolumab. Every trial patient had relapsed after autologous stem cell transplantation, and cohorts A, B and C differed in prior brentuximab vedotin exposure. The trial cohort comprised around 60 patients with relapsed/refractory classical Hodgkin lymphoma whose best overall responses were complete response, partial response or progressive disease. Trial patients were treated with single-agent nivolumab in the multi-cohort phase II CheckMate 205 trial. Best overall response was determined by an independent review committee according to the 2007 International Working Group response criteria. Trial PBMCs were obtained immediately prior to nivolumab initiation (C1D1) and on therapy at cycle 2 day 1 and cycle 4 day 1. Peripheral blood was collected in 8 mL Vacutainer Cell Preparation Tubes, from which PBMCs were isolated by centrifugation and then cryopreserved.

The data derive from a study of PD-1 blockade in classical Hodgkin lymphoma (dated by TCRdb to 2019 to 2021). About the investigation overall: Nivolumab dosing was 3 mg/kg intravenously every 2 weeks, continuing until either disease progression or unacceptable toxicity. The study used TCR beta sequencing and CyTOF to define a peripheral blood immune signature of response to PD-1 blockade in classical Hodgkin lymphoma. Study-level results and caveats: Lower diversity was observed in patients in whom nivolumab was started less than 1 year after ASCT, and these patients were excluded from later analyses so that confounding by immune reconstitution would be avoided. Newly diagnosed patients were reported to have lower baseline TCR diversity than healthy donors, and relapsed/refractory patients were reported to have lower baseline TCR diversity still. The study was limited to a single clinical trial cohort, and causes of repertoire differences, possibly disease activity or prior therapy, remained undefined. Trial patients achieving complete response had baseline diversity similar to newly diagnosed patients, whereas partial responders and progressors had significantly lower diversity. A significant rise by C4D1 was seen in CD4+ but not CD8+ TCR diversity (p=0.0027 vs p=0.16), with the rise being most apparent in complete responders (p=0.02).

Genomic DNA was extracted with the Qiagen DNeasy kit from unsorted PBMCs and from negatively selected CD4+ and CD8+ fractions. Using primers that anneal to V and J segments, immunoSEQ multiplex PCR amplified the TCR beta CDR3 regions. A synthetic immune receptor repertoire was used to minimize amplification bias, and any remaining bias was removed computationally after sequencing. Turning to the authors' computational methods: Repertoire diversity was quantified as the Shannon entropy index using custom Python scripts. Unsorted, CD4+ and CD8+ repertoires were examined separately, except in combined analyses, for which CD4+ and CD8+ sequences were merged in silico. A clone was considered expanded if an increase in frequency of at least 2-fold after treatment relative to C1D1 was found, and a pseudocount of 0.5 was applied to clones undetected at baseline. Singleton clones were defined as clones with 0 or 1 copy at C1D1, and non-singleton clones were defined as clones with 2 or more copies. Clones expanded in unsorted samples were assigned a CD4+, CD8+ or unknown annotation through matching of protein sequences in sorted samples from the same patient. Wilcoxon tests were applied to paired samples to test diversity changes from C1D1 to C4D1. TCRdb took over this immuneACCESS table, retaining in-frame rearrangements with V and J assigned. Such tables are incomplete; in checked studies, under half of the missing clones stem from an unresolved V gene, and the remainder is unexplained. V and J calls plus clone size are reproduced from that table; the DNA served to infer D and trimming. The sample table contains about 85,000 clones; only one count was recorded for over 90% of them. The ten top clones hold about 2.7% of the sample.

The chain is made from TRBV6-1 and TRBJ1-2, with TRBD1 matching 8 junction bases. This TCR came from a human donor with classical Hodgkin lymphoma. Here the sequenced sample was peripheral blood mononuclear cells (PBMCs), taken before the second cycle of nivolumab. The CDR3 has the sequence CASSSDRAETF. The sequence in DNA is TGTGCCAGCAGTTCGGACAGGGCGGAAACCTTC.